The 31 T cell receptor beta chains below were found in one sample sequenced in a study of T cell repertoires in cytomegalovirus infection. What these receptors recognize is not known. From the reads, TCRdb called clonotypes with MiXCR, one entry per CDR3 protein. The sample lists nearly 700,000 distinct CDR3 sequences; roughly 30% were seen once. The sequenced sample was cultured PBMCs, obtained from culture after CMV antigen stimulation. These TCRs come from a human donor in good health (CMV status not recorded). Some clones in this sample may be carry-over from other donors' samples.

This clonotype has more than one count but fewer than ten. The chain carries TRBV11-2 and TRBJ2-3; no clear D. Trimming took 1 base from V and 7 from J, leaving 12 bases between them. In germline, CDR1 is SGHAT, CDR2 FQNNGV. The CDR3 totals 14 residues. CDR3 sequence (DNA): TGTGCCAGCAGCTTAGGTGGTAGCCGAAATACGCAGTATTTT. Translating it yields CASSLGGSRNTQYF.

This clonotype was observed a few times. V usage is TRBV5-1 and J usage is TRBJ2-1; D perhaps matches TRBD2 (6 bases). The CDR3 has 16 amino acids. Germline CDR1 reads SGHRS; CDR2 reads YFSETQ. V was trimmed by 4 bases and J by 0 bases, leaving 14 bases between them. CDR3 residues: CASSRLGGSSYNEQFF. In DNA, the CDR3 is TGCGCCAGCAGCCGCCTCGGGGGAAGCTCCTACAATGAGCAGTTCTTC.

This chain joins TRBV28 and TRBJ2-1; D gene unclear. Germline values: CDR1 MDHEN, CDR2 SYDVKM. The V end was cut by 7 bases, the J end by 9 bases, with 19 bases between. This CDR3 region has 14 residues. CDR3 DNA sequence: TGTGCCAGCAACCCCGGAGTCCTTAGCAGTGAGCAGTTCTTC. It yields the protein CASNPGVLSSEQFF. The whole variable domain, remainder taken from reference TRBV28 and TRBJ2-1, is DVKVTQSSRYLVKRTGEKVFLECVQDMDHENMFWYRQDPGLGLRLIYFSYDVKMKEKGDIPEGYSVSREKKERFSLILESASTNQTSMYLCASNPGVLSSEQFFGPGTRLTVL.

The chain employs TRBV20-1 and TRBJ2-5; the D gene could be TRBD1 or TRBD2 (5 bases each). Germline values: CDR1 DFQATT, CDR2 SNEGSKA (reference sequence). Trimming pared 5 bases from V and 2 bases from J, leaving 12 bases between. This CDR3 spans 13 amino acids. The CDR3, as DNA: TGCAGTGCTCGTAGAGGGGTTCAAGAGACCCAGTACTTC. Residues: CSARRGVQETQYF.

The V and J genes are TRBV6-5 and TRBJ2-3; no clear D gene. V was cut by 6 bases and J by 3 bases, with 13 bases left in between. Germline-derived CDR1 and CDR2 are MNHEY and SVGAGI. The CDR3 is 14 amino acids. The CDR3 reads CASRLALGTDTQYF. The CDR3, as DNA: TGTGCCAGCAGACTCGCGCTGGGGACAGATACGCAGTATTTT.

This clonotype was recorded many times. The chain recombines TRBV7-2 with TRBJ1-5, with D uncertain. The CDR3 runs 14 residues. The germline V and J ends were trimmed by 3 bases and 6 bases, with 12 bases remaining between them. CDR1 SGHTA and CDR2 FQGNSA come from the germline V gene. CDR3 residues: CASSLYPAGQPQHF. CDR3 nucleotides: TGTGCCAGCAGCTTGTACCCGGCGGGTCAGCCCCAGCATTTT.

The V gene is TRBV7-9, the J gene TRBJ2-1; D possibly corresponds to TRBD2 (6 bases). The V gene lost 1 base and the J gene lost 9 bases, with 16 bases spanning the gap. CDR1 and CDR2 from the germline V gene are SEHNR and FQNEAQ (reference sequence). This CDR3 contains 15 residues. The CDR3 sequence is CASSLGEVPFFEQFF. CDR3 DNA: TGTGCCAGCAGCTTAGGGGAGGTCCCCTTTTTTGAGCAGTTCTTC.

V is TRBV7-6 and J is TRBJ1-4, with 8 bases matching TRBD1. CDR1 SGHVS and CDR2 FNYEAQ come from the germline V gene. The CDR3 runs 15 residues. The trim removed 7 bases at V and 7 bases at J, leaving 11 bases unmatched. CDR3 bases: TGTGCCAGCACCCTCTCAGGGGGCGTCGGTGAAAAACTGTTTTTT. Amino acids: CASTLSGGVGEKLFF.

The chain carries TRBV19 and TRBJ1-3; D not certain. The V end lost 7 bases, the J end lost 2 bases, and 9 bases lay between the germline ends. Germline values: CDR1 LNHDA, CDR2 SQIVND (reference sequence). This CDR3 is built from 13 residues. In DNA, the CDR3 is TGTGCCAGTACTCCAAGTCCTGGAAACACCATATATTTT. Amino acid sequence: CASTPSPGNTIYF.

This clonotype was detected a few times. This chain links TRBV12-5 with TRBJ1-4; D gene unclear. V gave up 3 bases and J gave up 7 bases, with 12 bases separating them. Germline V gene data show CDR1 as LGHNT and CDR2 as FRNRAP. This CDR3 comprises 14 residues. CDR3: CASGFSGMGEKLFF. The CDR3 region has the DNA TGTGCTAGTGGTTTCAGCGGGATGGGTGAAAAACTGTTTTTT. The variable domain in full, with the rest retrieved from reference TRBV12-5 and TRBJ1-4, is DARVTQTPRHKVTEMGQEVTMRCQPILGHNTVFWYRQTMMQGLELLAYFRNRAPLDDSGMPKDRFSAEMPDATLATLKIQPSEPRDSAVYFCASGFSGMGEKLFFGSGTQLSVL.

This clonotype was recorded many times. V and J are TRBV7-2 and TRBJ2-1, with 7 positions matching TRBD2. Germline trimming cut 8 bases from V and 1 base from J; bases unmatched to any gene: 8. The CDR3 length is 15 residues. The germline CDR1 and CDR2 sequences are SGHTA and FQGNSA. The CDR3 region has the DNA TGTGCCAGCCGCCCCCCGGGACTATCCTACAATGAGCAGTTCTTC. Translating gives CASRPPGLSYNEQFF.

The J gene is TRBJ2-3, the V gene TRBV5-4, with TRBD2 identical over 16 bases. The length of the CDR3 is 17 residues. Germline loops: CDR1 SGHNT, CDR2 YYREEE (reference sequence). V lost 4 bases to trimming and J lost 5 bases; unmatched junction nucleotides: 7. In DNA, the CDR3 is TGTGCCAGCAGCCCGGGACTAGCGGGAGGGCCTCAAGATACGCAGTATTTT. Its translation: CASSPGLAGGPQDTQYF. The entire variable domain, with the rest obtained from reference TRBV5-4 and TRBJ2-3, is as follows: ETGVTQSPTHLIKTRGQQVTLRCSSQSGHNTVSWYQQALGQGPQFIFQYYREEENGRGNFPPRFSGLQFPNYSSELNVNALELDDSALYLCASSPGLAGGPQDTQYFGPGTRLTVL.

This clonotype was found many times. The rearrangement uses TRBV7-8 and TRBJ2-7, with D possibly being TRBD2 (6 bases). The germline V and J ends were trimmed by 5 bases and 3 bases, with 11 bases remaining between them. The CDR3 length is 13 residues. Germline V CDR1 and CDR2: SGHVS, FQNEAQ. The chain's CDR3 is CASSRGIGYEQYF. As DNA, the CDR3 is TGTGCCAGCAGCCGGGGGATCGGCTACGAGCAGTACTTC.

The chain has TRBV7-9 and TRBJ2-7; TRBD1 aligns across 10 bases. V was clipped by 5 bases and J by 0 bases; unmatched bases: 10. Per germline, CDR1 SEHNR and CDR2 FQNEAQ (reference sequence). This CDR3 is built from 17 residues. The chain's CDR3 is CASSLRTGGQSSYEQYF. In DNA form, the CDR3 reads TGTGCCAGCAGCCTCCGGACAGGGGGACAAAGCTCCTACGAGCAGTACTTC.

This clonotype was counted between two and nine times. This rearrangement joins TRBV12-3 or TRBV12-4 to TRBJ2-7, with D perhaps being TRBD1 or TRBD2 (5 bases each). The CDR3 contains 15 residues. V lost 3 bases to trimming and J lost 3 bases, with 15 bases between them. For the CDR3, the DNA is TGTGCCAGCAGTTTTGCCCGGGGCGGTAGCTACGAGCAGTACTTC. It yields the protein CASSFARGGSYEQYF.

This chain uses TRBV6-1 with TRBJ2-3; 8 nucleotides align to TRBD1. Germline V gene data show CDR1 as MNHNS and CDR2 as SASEGT. The CDR3 runs to 16 residues. V shed 3 bases, J shed 0 bases, and the junction held 5 bases outside the gene matches. CDR3 DNA: TGTGCCAGCAGTGATTACAGGGGGACAAGCACAGATACGCAGTATTTT. Protein product: CASSDYRGTSTDTQYF.

V and J are TRBV11-2 and TRBJ1-1, with 8 bases identical to TRBD1. V shed 0 bases and J 10 bases; nucleotides not matched to a gene: 7. The CDR3 is 14 residues long. The germline CDR1 and CDR2 sequences are SGHAT and FQNNGV. Here the CDR3 reads CASSLDRTGGGAFF. In nucleotides, the CDR3 is TGTGCCAGCAGCTTAGATCGAACAGGGGGAGGAGCTTTCTTT.

In this sample, this clonotype turned up many times. This chain uses TRBV20-1 with TRBJ2-1, with 10 nucleotides matching TRBD2. The CDR3 runs 13 residues. Per the germline V gene, CDR1 is DFQATT and CDR2 is SNEGSKA (reference sequence). Trimming at V came to 6 bases and at J to 6 bases, leaving 5 bases not matched to a gene. CDR3 in amino acids: CSAGGLASNEQFF. In nucleotides, the CDR3 is TGCAGTGCGGGGGGACTAGCGAGCAATGAGCAGTTCTTC.

This sequence joins TRBV6-2 or TRBV6-3 and TRBJ2-7; a weak D match, TRBD1 (6 bases). Per germline, CDR1 MNHEY and CDR2 SVGEGT. This CDR3 spans 15 amino acids. Trimming took 8 bases from V and 4 from J, leaving 21 bases between them. CDR3 residues: CASRSRGRTLYEQYF. As DNA, the CDR3 is TGTGCCAGCCGTAGCAGGGGAAGGACCCTGTACGAGCAGTACTTC.

The sample holds many counts of this clonotype. The rearrangement links TRBV7-2 to TRBJ2-2; 7 positions match TRBD2. With 2 bases clipped from V and 7 bases from J, the junction kept 10 bases outside the gene matches. CDR1 and CDR2 (germline): SGHTA, FQGNSA. This CDR3 is 16 amino acids long. The CDR3 DNA sequence: TGTGCCAGCAGCTTATTAGCGGGCCTTCGTATCGGGGAGCTGTTTTTT. This sequence encodes CASSLLAGLRIGELFF. The full variable domain, its missing parts supplied by reference TRBV7-2 and TRBJ2-2, is GAGVSQSPSNKVTEKGKDVELRCDPISGHTALYWYRQSLGQGLEFLIYFQGNSAPDKSGLPSDRFSAERTGGSVSTLTIQRTQQEDSAVYLCASSLLAGLRIGELFFGEGSRLTVL.

The J gene is TRBJ1-2, the V gene TRBV27; D is possibly TRBD1 (6 bases). The CDR3 is made up of 14 amino acids. Germline CDR1 and CDR2: MNHEY and SMNVEV (reference sequence). Trimming pared 3 bases from V and 0 bases from J, leaving 8 bases between. CDR3 in DNA: TGTGCCAGCAGTTTTACAGGGCCTAACTATGGCTACACCTTC. Residues: CASSFTGPNYGYTF.

This clonotype was observed a single time. V gene TRBV7-6 combines with J gene TRBJ1-2; D is perhaps TRBD1 (5 bases). Trimming removed 0 bases at V and 6 bases at J, with 11 bases between. Germline assignment: CDR1 SGHVS and CDR2 FNYEAQ. The CDR3 runs to 14 residues. CDR3 residues: CASSLAGALNGYTF. DNA for the CDR3: TGTGCCAGCAGCTTAGCAGGGGCGCTTAATGGCTACACCTTC.

This rearrangement joins TRBV4-1 to TRBJ2-7, with D hard to call. This CDR3 is built from 14 residues. Trimming took 0 bases from V and 0 from J, leaving 6 bases between them. Germline V CDR1 and CDR2: MGHRA, YSYEKL. In DNA, the CDR3 is TGCGCCAGCAGCCAAGACAAGAGCTCCTACGAGCAGTACTTC. Translating it yields CASSQDKSSYEQYF.

The CDR3 DNA is TGTGCCAGCTCATATTGGACAGGCAGGGAGCAGTTCTTC. Protein: CASSYWTGREQFF. This chain uses TRBV18 with TRBJ2-1, with 7 bases fitting TRBD1. The CDR3 consists of 13 residues. The V and J ends lost 5 bases and 10 bases, in that order; junction bases with no gene match: 8. CDR1 KGHSH and CDR2 LQKENI come from the germline V gene.

The chain links TRBV10-3 to TRBJ1-6; the D gene is possibly TRBD1 (5 bases). The CDR3 has 13 amino acids. Trimming shortened V by 7 bases and J by 7 bases, and 11 bases separated the two germline ends. The germline V gene encodes CDR1 ENHRY and CDR2 SYGVKD. In nucleotides, the CDR3 is TGTGCCATCAAGAGGGACCTAAATTCACCCCTCCACTTT. Translation: CAIKRDLNSPLHF.

J is TRBJ2-1 and V is TRBV12-3 or TRBV12-4; D gene ambiguous. The V end was cut by 7 bases, the J end by 8 bases, with 18 bases between. CDR3 length: 14 residues. CDR3 DNA sequence: TGTGCCAGCACTCCCGACGAGACCCTCGATGAGCAGTTCTTC. Translating gives CASTPDETLDEQFF.

The chain links TRBV20-1 to TRBJ2-1; possibly TRBD1 or TRBD2 for D (5 bases each). V lost 0 bases to trimming and J lost 4 bases, with 13 bases between them. The germline CDR1 and CDR2 sequences are DFQATT and SNEGSKA (reference sequence). The CDR3 is made up of 15 amino acids. As DNA, the CDR3 is TGCAGTGCTAGAGATCCGAGGGACCTTTACAATGAGCAGTTCTTC. Residues: CSARDPRDLYNEQFF.

This clonotype was observed a handful of times. J is TRBJ2-2 and V is TRBV11-2; tentatively, D is TRBD1 or TRBD2 (5 bases each). Trimming shortened V by 5 bases and J by 5 bases, and 18 bases separated the two germline ends. Germline CDR1 SGHAT, CDR2 FQNNGV. The CDR3 loop spans 16 amino acids. CDR3 DNA sequence: TGTGCCAGCAGCCCGGCGCCGGGACGCTCGACCGGGGAGCTGTTTTTT. As protein: CASSPAPGRSTGELFF. Full variable domain (rest looked up from reference TRBV11-2 and TRBJ2-2): EAGVAQSPRYKIIEKRQSVAFWCNPISGHATLYWYQQILGQGPKLLIQFQNNGVVDDSQLPKDRFSAERLKGVDSTLKIQPAKLEDSAVYLCASSPAPGRSTGELFFGEGSRLTVL.

The chain uses TRBV2 and TRBJ1-5; D uncertain. The CDR3 loop spans 16 amino acids. Trimming left V 6 bases short and J 4 bases short, with 19 bases between. CDR1 and CDR2 (germline): SNHLY, FYNNEI. CDR3 protein: CASRPSAGSQNQPQHF. The CDR3 DNA is TGTGCCAGCAGGCCCTCGGCCGGGTCCCAAAATCAGCCCCAGCATTTT. The whole variable domain, filled in from reference TRBV2 and TRBJ1-5, reads EPEVTQTPSHQVTQMGQEVILRCVPISNHLYFYWYRQILGQKVEFLVSFYNNEISEKSEIFDDQFSVERPDGSNFTLKIRSTKLEDSAMYFCASRPSAGSQNQPQHFGDGTRLSIL.

This clonotype was counted a few times. The J gene is TRBJ2-5, the V gene TRBV7-2; D remains ambiguous. The CDR3 length is 15 residues. Trimming shortened V by 1 base and J by 9 bases, and 18 bases separated the two germline ends. Per germline, CDR1 SGHTA and CDR2 FQGNSA. The CDR3 DNA reads as TGTGCCAGCAGCTTAGAGACCCAACCGTGGTGGGCCCAGTACTTC. The encoded protein is CASSLETQPWWAQYF.

The V and J genes are TRBV19 and TRBJ2-1; TRBD1 might be the D (6 bases). Germline CDR1 LNHDA, CDR2 SQIVND (reference sequence). V was shortened by 1 base and J by 6 bases, with 13 bases between the two germline ends. The CDR3 totals 15 residues. The CDR3, as DNA: TGTGCCAGTAGTATAGTCTGGGTACAGGGCAATGAGCAGTTCTTC. This gives the protein CASSIVWVQGNEQFF.